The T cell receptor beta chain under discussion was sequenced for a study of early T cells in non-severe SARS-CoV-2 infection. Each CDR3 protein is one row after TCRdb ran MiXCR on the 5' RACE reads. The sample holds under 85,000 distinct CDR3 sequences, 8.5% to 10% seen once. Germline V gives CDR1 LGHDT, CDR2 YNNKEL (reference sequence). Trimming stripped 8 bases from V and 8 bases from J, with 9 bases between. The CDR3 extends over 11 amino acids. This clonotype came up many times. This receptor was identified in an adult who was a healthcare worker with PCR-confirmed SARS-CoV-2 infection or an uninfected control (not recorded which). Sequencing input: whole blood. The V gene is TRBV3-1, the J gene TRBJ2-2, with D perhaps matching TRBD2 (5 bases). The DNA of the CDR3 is TGTGCCAGCGGGGAGTGGGGGGAGCTGTTTTTT. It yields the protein CASGEWGELFF.